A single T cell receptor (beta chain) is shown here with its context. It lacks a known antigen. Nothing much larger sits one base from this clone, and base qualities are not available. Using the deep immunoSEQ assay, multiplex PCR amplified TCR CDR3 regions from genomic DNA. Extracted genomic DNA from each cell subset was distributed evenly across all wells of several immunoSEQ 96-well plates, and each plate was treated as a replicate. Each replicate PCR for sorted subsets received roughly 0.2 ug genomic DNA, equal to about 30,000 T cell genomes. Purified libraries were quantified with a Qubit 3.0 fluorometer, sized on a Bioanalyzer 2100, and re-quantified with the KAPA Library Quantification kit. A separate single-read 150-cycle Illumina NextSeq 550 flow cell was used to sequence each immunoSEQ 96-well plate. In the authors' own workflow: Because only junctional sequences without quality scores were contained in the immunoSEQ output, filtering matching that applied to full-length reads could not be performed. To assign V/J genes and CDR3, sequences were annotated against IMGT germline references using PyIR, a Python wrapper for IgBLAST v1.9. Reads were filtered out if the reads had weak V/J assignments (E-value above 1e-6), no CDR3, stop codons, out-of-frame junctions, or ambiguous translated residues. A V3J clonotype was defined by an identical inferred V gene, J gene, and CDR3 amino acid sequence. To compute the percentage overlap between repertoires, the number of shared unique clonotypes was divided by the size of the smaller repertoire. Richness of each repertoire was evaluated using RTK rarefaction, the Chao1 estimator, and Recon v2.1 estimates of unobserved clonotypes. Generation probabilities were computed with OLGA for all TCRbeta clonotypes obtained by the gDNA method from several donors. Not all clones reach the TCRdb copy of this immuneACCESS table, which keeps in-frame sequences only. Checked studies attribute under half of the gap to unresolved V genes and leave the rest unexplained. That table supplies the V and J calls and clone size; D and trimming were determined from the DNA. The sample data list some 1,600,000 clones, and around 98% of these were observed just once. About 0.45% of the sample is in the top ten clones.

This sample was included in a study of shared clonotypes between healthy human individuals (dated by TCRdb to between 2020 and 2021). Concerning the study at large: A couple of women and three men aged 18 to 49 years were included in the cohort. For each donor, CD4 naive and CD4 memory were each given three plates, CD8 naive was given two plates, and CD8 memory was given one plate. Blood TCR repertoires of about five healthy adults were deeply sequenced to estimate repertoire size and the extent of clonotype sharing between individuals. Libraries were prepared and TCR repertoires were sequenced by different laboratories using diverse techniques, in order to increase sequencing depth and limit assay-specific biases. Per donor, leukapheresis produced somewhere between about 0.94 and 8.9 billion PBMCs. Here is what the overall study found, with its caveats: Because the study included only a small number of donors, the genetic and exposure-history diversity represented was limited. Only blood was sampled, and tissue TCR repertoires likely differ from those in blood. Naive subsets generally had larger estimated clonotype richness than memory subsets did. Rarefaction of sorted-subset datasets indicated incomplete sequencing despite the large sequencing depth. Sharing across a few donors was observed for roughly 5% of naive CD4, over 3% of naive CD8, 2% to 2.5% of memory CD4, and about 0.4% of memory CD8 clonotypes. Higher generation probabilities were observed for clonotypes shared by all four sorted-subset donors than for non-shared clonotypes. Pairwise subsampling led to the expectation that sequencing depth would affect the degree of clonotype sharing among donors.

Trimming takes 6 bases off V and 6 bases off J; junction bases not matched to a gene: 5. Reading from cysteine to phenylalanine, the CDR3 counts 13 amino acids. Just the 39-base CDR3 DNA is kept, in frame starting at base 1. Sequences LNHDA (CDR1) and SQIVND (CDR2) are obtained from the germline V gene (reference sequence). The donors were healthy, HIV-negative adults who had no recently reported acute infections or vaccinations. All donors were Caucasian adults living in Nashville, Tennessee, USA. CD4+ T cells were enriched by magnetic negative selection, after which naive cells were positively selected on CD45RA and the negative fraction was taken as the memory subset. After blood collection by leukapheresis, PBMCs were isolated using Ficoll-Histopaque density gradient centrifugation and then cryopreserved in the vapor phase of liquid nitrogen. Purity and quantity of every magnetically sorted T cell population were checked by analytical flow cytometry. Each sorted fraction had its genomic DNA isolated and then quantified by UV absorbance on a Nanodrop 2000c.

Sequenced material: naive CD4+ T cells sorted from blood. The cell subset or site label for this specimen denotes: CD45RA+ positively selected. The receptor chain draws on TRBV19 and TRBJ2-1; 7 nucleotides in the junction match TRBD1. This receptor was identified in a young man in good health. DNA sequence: TGTGCCAGTAGGACAGGGCTCCCCAATGAGCAGTTCTTC. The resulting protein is CASRTGLPNEQFF.